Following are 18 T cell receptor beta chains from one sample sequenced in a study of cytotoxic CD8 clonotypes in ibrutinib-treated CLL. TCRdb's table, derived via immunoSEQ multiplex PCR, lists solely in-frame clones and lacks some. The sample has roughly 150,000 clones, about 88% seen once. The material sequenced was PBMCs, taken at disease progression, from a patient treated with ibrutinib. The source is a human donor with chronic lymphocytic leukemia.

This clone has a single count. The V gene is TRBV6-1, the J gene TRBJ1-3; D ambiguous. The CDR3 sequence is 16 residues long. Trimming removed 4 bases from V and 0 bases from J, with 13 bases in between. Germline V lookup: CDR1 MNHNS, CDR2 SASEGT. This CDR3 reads CASSVARGSSGNTIYF. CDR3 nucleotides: TGTGCCAGCAGTGTGGCACGCGGGAGCTCTGGAAACACCATATATTTT.

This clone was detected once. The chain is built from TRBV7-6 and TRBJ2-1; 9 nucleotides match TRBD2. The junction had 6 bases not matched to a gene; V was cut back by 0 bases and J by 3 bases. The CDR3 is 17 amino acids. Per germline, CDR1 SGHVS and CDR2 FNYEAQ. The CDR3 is CASSLATSGNFYNEQFF. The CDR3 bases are TGTGCCAGCAGCTTAGCGACTAGCGGAAATTTCTACAATGAGCAGTTCTTC.

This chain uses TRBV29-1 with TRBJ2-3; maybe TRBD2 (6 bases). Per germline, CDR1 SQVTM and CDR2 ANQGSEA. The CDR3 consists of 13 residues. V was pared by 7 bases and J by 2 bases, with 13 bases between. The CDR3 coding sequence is TGCAGCGGCCGGGACTCGCACACAGATACGCAGTATTTT. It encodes CSGRDSHTDTQYF.

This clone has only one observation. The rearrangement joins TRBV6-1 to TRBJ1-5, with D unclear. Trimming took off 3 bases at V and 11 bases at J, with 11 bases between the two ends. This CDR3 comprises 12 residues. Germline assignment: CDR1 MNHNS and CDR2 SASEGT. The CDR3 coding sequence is TGTGCCAGCAGTGAGAGGGCCCTGGCCCAGCATTTT. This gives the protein CASSERALAQHF.

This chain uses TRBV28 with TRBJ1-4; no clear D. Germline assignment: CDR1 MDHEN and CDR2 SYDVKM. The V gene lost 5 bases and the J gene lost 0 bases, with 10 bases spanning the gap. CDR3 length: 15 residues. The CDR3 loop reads CASSPSGATNEKLFF. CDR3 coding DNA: TGTGCCAGCAGTCCCTCGGGTGCAACTAATGAAAAACTGTTTTTT.

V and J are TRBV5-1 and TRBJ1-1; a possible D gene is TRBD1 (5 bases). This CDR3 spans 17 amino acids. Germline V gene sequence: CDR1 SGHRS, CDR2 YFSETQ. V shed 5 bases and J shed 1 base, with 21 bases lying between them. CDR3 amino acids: CASRRGTEPQRNTEAFF. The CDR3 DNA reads TGCGCCAGCAGGAGGGGTACAGAACCCCAAAGGAACACTGAAGCTTTCTTT. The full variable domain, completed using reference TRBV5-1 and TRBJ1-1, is KAGVTQTPRYLIKTRGQQVTLSCSPISGHRSVSWYQQTPGQGLQFLFEYFSETQRNKGNFPGRFSGRQFSNSRSEMNVSTLELGDSALYLCASRRGTEPQRNTEAFFGQGTRLTVV.

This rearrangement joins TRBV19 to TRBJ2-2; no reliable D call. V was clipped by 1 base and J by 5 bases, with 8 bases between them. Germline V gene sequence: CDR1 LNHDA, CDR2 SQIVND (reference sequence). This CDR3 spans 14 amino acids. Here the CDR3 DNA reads TGTGCCAGTAGTATAGGTGCGTCTACCGGGGAGCTGTTTTTT. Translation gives CASSIGASTGELFF.

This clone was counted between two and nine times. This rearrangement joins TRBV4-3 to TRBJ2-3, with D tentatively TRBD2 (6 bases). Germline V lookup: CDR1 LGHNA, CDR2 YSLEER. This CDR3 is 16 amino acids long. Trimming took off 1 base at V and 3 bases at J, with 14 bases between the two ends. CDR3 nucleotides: TGCGCCAGCAGCCAAGTGGCTAGCGTTTTGACAGATACGCAGTATTTT. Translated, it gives CASSQVASVLTDTQYF.

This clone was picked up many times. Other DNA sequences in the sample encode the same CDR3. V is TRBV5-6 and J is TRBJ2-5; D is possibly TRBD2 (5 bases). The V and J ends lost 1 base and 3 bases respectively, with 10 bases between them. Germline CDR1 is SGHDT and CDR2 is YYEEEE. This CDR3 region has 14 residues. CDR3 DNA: TGTGCCAGCAGCTTGACGGGATCTAAAGAGACCCAGTACTTC. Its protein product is CASSLTGSKETQYF. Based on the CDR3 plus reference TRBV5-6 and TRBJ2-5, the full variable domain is DAGVTQSPTHLIKTRGQQVTLRCSPKSGHDTVSWYQQALGQGPQFIFQYYEEEERQRGNFPDRFSGHQFPNYSSELNVNALLLGDSALYLCASSLTGSKETQYFGPGTRLLVL.

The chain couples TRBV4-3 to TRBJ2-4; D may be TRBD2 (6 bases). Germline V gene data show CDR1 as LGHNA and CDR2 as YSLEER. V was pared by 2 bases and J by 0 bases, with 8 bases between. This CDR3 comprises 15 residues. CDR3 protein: CASSQWGEAKNIQYF. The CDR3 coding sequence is TGCGCCAGCAGCCAATGGGGGGAAGCCAAAAACATTCAGTACTTC.

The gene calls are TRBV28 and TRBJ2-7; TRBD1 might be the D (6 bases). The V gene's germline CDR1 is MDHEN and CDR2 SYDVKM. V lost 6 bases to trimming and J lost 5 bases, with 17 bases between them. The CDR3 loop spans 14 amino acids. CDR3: CASSANWGHHEQYF. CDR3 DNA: TGTGCCAGCAGCGCCAATTGGGGACACCACGAGCAGTACTTC.

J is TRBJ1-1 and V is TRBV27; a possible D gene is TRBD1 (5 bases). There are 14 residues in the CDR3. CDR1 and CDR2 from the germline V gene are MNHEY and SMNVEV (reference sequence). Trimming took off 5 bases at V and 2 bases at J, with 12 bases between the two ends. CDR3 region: CASSQQVRNTEAFF. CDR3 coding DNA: TGTGCCAGCAGTCAACAGGTCCGCAACACTGAAGCTTTCTTT.

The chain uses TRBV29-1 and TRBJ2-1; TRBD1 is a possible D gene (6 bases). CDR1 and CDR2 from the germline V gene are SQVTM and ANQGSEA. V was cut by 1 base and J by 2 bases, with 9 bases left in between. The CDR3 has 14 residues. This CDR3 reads CSVEGQGTYNEQFF. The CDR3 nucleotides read TGCAGCGTTGAAGGCCAGGGGACCTACAATGAGCAGTTCTTC.

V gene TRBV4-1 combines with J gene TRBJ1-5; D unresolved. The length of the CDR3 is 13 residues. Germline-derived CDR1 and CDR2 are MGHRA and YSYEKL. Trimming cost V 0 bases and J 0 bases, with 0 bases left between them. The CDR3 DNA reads TGCGCCAGCAGCCAAGATAGCAATCAGCCCCAGCATTTT. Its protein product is CASSQDSNQPQHF.

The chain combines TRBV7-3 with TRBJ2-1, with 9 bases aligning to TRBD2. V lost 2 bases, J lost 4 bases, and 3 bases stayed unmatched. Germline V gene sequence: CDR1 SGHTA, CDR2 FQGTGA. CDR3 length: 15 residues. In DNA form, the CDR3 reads TGTGCCAGCAGCTTACGGGCGGGAGGGTACAATGAGCAGTTCTTC. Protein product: CASSLRAGGYNEQFF.

The CDR3, as DNA: TGTGCCTGGGAGGAGGGACCGCGACGCTACGAGCAGTACTTC. Encoded protein: CAWEEGPRRYEQYF. This rearrangement joins TRBV30 to TRBJ2-7, with D possibly TRBD2 on 6 matching bases. V lost 5 bases and J lost 3, with 17 bases in between. This CDR3 comprises 14 residues. The germline CDR1 and CDR2 sequences are GTSNPN and SVGIG (reference sequence).

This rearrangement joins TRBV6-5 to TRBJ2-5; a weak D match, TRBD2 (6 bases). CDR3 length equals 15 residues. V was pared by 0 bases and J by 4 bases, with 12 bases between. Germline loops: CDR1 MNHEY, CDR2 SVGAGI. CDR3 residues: CASSYSRGLPETQYF. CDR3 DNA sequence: TGTGCCAGCAGTTACTCGAGGGGACTCCCAGAGACCCAGTACTTC.

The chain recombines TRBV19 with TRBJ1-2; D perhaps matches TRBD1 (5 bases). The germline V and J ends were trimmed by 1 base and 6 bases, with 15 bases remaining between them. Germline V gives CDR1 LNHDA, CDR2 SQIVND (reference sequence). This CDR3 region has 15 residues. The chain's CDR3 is CASSIGGPLEHGYTF. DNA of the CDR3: TGTGCCAGTAGTATAGGGGGCCCGCTCGAGCATGGCTACACCTTC.